This TCR beta chain originates from a study of T cell repertoires in cytomegalovirus infection (dated by TCRdb to 2018 to 2020). As for the study more broadly: Peptide stimulations targeted recently identified HLA-C-restricted CMV epitopes, whose presentation resists viral immunomodulation, together with well-studied HLA-B-restricted epitopes. Donor HLA type was relevant to the analysis, because carriage of CMV infection together with the matching HLA type was indicated by public TCR beta signatures. Broad study findings and their caveats: In both this cohort and an independent roughly 330-donor cohort, the cumulative frequency of public TCR beta family members distinguished carriers of CMV infection plus the relevant HLA type. In the ex vivo response, HLA-C-restricted CMV-specific TCR beta clonotypes were dominant, and in two of eight donors the single most frequent clonotype came from this HLA-C-restricted group.

Read against the paper, the sample's treatment or condition label means: in vitro stimulation with specific CMV peptide epitopes to enrich CMV-specific T cells. Concerning this clonotype itself: There is no known antigen for this receptor. Qualities for individual bases were not recorded, and no much larger clone is one base off.

A distance of 17 bases separates the germline ends of V and J, which lose 5 bases and 4 bases respectively. Taken from the germline V gene, the CDR1 and CDR2 loops are SGHTA and FQGNSA. Including the terminal cysteine and phenylalanine, the CDR3 comprises 16 residues. Of the read, only the CDR3 DNA is kept; its 48 bases are in frame from base 1. The instrument was an Illumina HiSeq 1500. TCRdb reworked the public reads: Q25 trimming with fastp, MiXCR clone assembly, productive beta chains retained. Rows are combined by CDR3 protein, so each entry shows the most common genes and DNA. A total of approximately 600,000 distinct CDR3 sequences appear in this sample, 40% of them only once. The ten biggest clones cover around 46% of the sample.

This receptor was taken from a human donor in good health (CMV status not recorded). Some clones in this sample may be carry-over from other donors' samples. The chain is made from TRBV7-2 and TRBJ2-2; the D gene cannot be named for sure. The input for sequencing was cultured PBMCs, taken from culture after CMV antigen stimulation. The DNA sequence is as follows: TGTGCCAGCAGCCGTATTAGGGCTCCACTCACCGGGGAGCTGTTTTTT. The encoded protein is CASSRIRAPLTGELFF.